A selection of T cell receptor beta chains follows, all from one sample in a study of PD-L1 blockade in urothelial cancer. TCRdb keeps only in-frame clones here, not all; method: immunoSEQ multiplex PCR. The sample lists 70,000 or so clones, approximately 87% seen once, with 4.5% to 5% in the top ten. Material: PBMCs, obtained around atezolizumab (anti-PD-L1) treatment. These receptor sequences come from a man between 65 and 79 years old with urothelial cancer. CDR3s include the opening cysteine and the closing phenylalanine or tryptophan. The D gene is left open where the match is weak. Rows may omit the clone size; those that give it use once, few, many or a size class.

- | TRBJ2-1 | TRBV11-2 | - | CASSLTEGGNEQFF | TGTGCCAGCAGCTTGACTGAAGGAGGCAATGAGCAGTTCTTC
TRBD1 | TRBJ2-7 | TRBV7-7 | - | CASSFGTDYEQYF | TGTGCCAGCAGCTTCGGGACAGACTACGAGCAGTACTTC
TRBD2 | TRBJ2-1 | TRBV2 | - | CASRGGGLAGFQYNEQFF | TGTGCCAGCAGGGGGGGCGGGCTAGCGGGATTCCAGTACAATGAGCAGTTCTTC
- | TRBJ1-5 | TRBV15 | once | CATSRVRYEGSSNQPQHF | TGTGCCACCAGCAGAGTCAGATATGAGGGTTCAAGCAATCAGCCCCAGCATTTT
- | TRBJ1-2 | TRBV18 | - | CASSPLQNYGYTF | TGTGCCAGCTCACCTCTGCAGAACTATGGCTACACCTTC
TRBD1 | TRBJ1-5 | TRBV6-1 | - | CASSGYRGREGNQPQHF | TGTGCCAGCAGTGGATACAGGGGGCGGGAGGGCAATCAGCCCCAGCATTTT
TRBD2 | TRBJ2-7 | TRBV7-8 | - | CASSLGGRTRLYEQYF | TGTGCCAGCAGCTTAGGTGGGCGGACTAGGCTCTACGAGCAGTACTTC
TRBD1 | TRBJ2-7 | TRBV15 | - | CATSRAIFGDRGSYYEQYF | TGTGCCACCAGCAGAGCCATTTTTGGGGACAGGGGATCCTACTACGAGCAGTACTTC
TRBD2 | TRBJ2-7 | TRBV27 | - | CASRETSESSYEQYF | TGTGCCAGCAGGGAGACTAGCGAGAGCTCCTACGAGCAGTACTTC
TRBD1 | TRBJ2-2 | TRBV18 | - | CASSTGTDRAWVDTGELFF | TGTGCCAGCTCAACCGGAACGGACAGGGCGTGGGTGGACACCGGGGAGCTGTTTTTT
TRBD1 | TRBJ1-3 | TRBV5-1 | - | CASSPGQGSSGNTIYF | TGCGCCAGCAGCCCGGGACAGGGATCGTCTGGAAACACCATATATTTT
- | TRBJ2-2 | TRBV11-2 | - | CASSLRTGTGELFF | TGTGCCAGCAGTTTGAGAACAGGCACCGGGGAGCTGTTTTTT
- | TRBJ1-1 | TRBV28 | - | CASRPGQGGIRAFF | TGTGCCAGCAGGCCGGGACAAGGAGGAATCAGAGCTTTCTTT
- | TRBJ1-2 | TRBV28 | - | CASSLGGYGYTF | TGTGCCAGCAGTCTCGGGGGCTATGGCTACACCTTC
TRBD1 | TRBJ2-3 | TRBV5-1 | once | CASSNRGSTDTQYF | TGCGCCAGCAGCAACAGGGGAAGCACAGATACGCAGTATTTT
- | TRBJ2-2 | TRBV28 | - | CASSLFGGAGELFF | TGTGCCAGCAGTTTATTTGGCGGGGCCGGGGAGCTGTTTTTT
- | TRBJ2-2 | TRBV9 | - | CASSGNSGYGELFF | TGTGCCAGCAGCGGTAACAGCGGGTACGGGGAGCTGTTTTTT
TRBD2 | TRBJ2-1 | TRBV11-1 | - | CASSLASSGYYNEQFF | TGTGCCAGCAGCTTAGCGTCTAGCGGATACTACAATGAGCAGTTCTTC
TRBD2 | TRBJ2-7 | TRBV30 | - | CAWSVLAGVGEQYF | TGTGCCTGGAGTGTTCTAGCGGGAGTCGGAGAGCAGTACTTC
TRBD2 | TRBJ2-1 | TRBV6-6 | - | CASTPALAGGNEQFF | TGTGCCAGCACCCCCGCGCTAGCGGGAGGCAATGAGCAGTTCTTC
- | TRBJ2-1 | TRBV29-1 | - | CSARGYNEQFF | TGCAGCGCAAGGGGCTACAATGAGCAGTTCTTC
TRBD2 | TRBJ2-7 | TRBV11-2 | - | CASSRGGYEQYF | TGTGCCAGCAGCCGGGGGGGCTACGAGCAGTACTTC
- | TRBJ2-3 | TRBV5-6 | - | CASTQRVRDDTQYF | TGTGCCAGCACACAGAGGGTGCGCGATGATACGCAGTATTTT
TRBD1 | TRBJ2-3 | TRBV5-4 | once | CASSSPRQGVADTQYF | TGTGCCAGCAGCTCGCCTCGACAGGGGGTCGCAGATACGCAGTATTTT
- | TRBJ1-2 | TRBV18 | once | CASSPGTHVANYGYTF | TGTGCCAGCTCACCAGGCACGCACGTGGCCAACTATGGCTACACCTTC
- | TRBJ2-7 | TRBV19 | - | CASSVRDSEVYEQYF | TGTGCCAGTAGTGTCCGGGACTCTGAGGTTTACGAGCAGTACTTC
- | TRBJ1-5 | TRBV28 | - | CASSFLTIVNQPQHF | TGTGCCAGCAGTTTCCTGACTATCGTGAATCAGCCCCAGCATTTT
- | TRBJ1-4 | TRBV2 | - | CASSAGQNNEKLFF | TGTGCCAGCAGTGCTGGACAGAATAATGAAAAACTGTTTTTT
- | TRBJ2-2 | TRBV27 | - | CASREGTAETGELFF | TGTGCCAGCAGGGAGGGGACCGCAGAAACCGGGGAGCTGTTTTTT
TRBD1 | TRBJ1-1 | TRBV10-1 | - | CASSTTGGPTEAFF | TGCGCCAGCAGTACAACAGGGGGCCCCACTGAAGCTTTCTTT
TRBD1 | TRBJ1-5 | TRBV7-9 | - | CASSLEGQLSNQPQHF | TGTGCCAGCAGCTTAGAGGGACAGCTTAGCAATCAGCCCCAGCATTTT
- | TRBJ2-5 | TRBV2 | - | CASSRGERVGETQYF | TGTGCCAGCAGCCGCGGGGAGCGGGTTGGAGAGACCCAGTACTTC
TRBD1 | TRBJ2-7 | TRBV5-4 | once | CASSFRQGGPYEQYF | TGTGCCAGCAGCTTTAGACAGGGGGGGCCCTACGAGCAGTACTTC
- | TRBJ2-7 | TRBV7-8 | - | CASSLGQLYEQYF | TGTGCCAGCAGCTTAGGACAGTTATACGAGCAGTACTTC
- | TRBJ2-7 | TRBV10-3 | - | CAISGGSRGGFVSYEQYF | TGTGCCATCAGTGGTGGATCCCGAGGGGGTTTCGTCTCCTACGAGCAGTACTTC
- | TRBJ1-1 | TRBV11-2 | - | CASSLDRVTEAFF | TGTGCCAGCAGCTTAGACCGGGTCACTGAAGCTTTCTTT
- | TRBJ1-2 | TRBV6-5 | - | CASSSEQLSYGYTF | TGTGCCAGCAGCTCAGAACAGTTATCCTATGGCTACACCTTC
TRBD1 | TRBJ1-2 | TRBV6-6 | - | CASSLQGAGGYTF | TGTGCCAGCAGTCTACAGGGGGCTGGAGGCTACACCTTC
- | TRBJ2-1 | TRBV28 | once | CASSSGYSYNEQFF | TGTGCCAGCAGTTCAGGGTACTCCTACAATGAGCAGTTCTTC
- | TRBJ2-7 | TRBV5-1 | - | CASSSTLGRNYEQYF | TGCGCCAGCAGCTCCACACTAGGACGAAACTACGAGCAGTACTTC
TRBD1 | TRBJ1-5 | TRBV28 | - | CASSPGTGVRNQPQHF | TGTGCCAGCAGTCCAGGGACAGGGGTACGTAATCAGCCCCAGCATTTT
- | TRBJ1-3 | TRBV19 | - | CASSTQGAGGNTIYF | TGTGCCAGTAGTACACAGGGAGCGGGAGGAAACACCATATATTTT
- | TRBJ2-5 | TRBV9 | - | CASSVGQLQETQYF | TGTGCCAGCAGCGTAGGACAGCTCCAAGAGACCCAGTACTTC
- | TRBJ2-3 | TRBV10-1 | - | CASSESGIRADTQYF | TGCGCCAGCAGTGAGTCGGGTATACGGGCAGATACGCAGTATTTT